This T cell receptor (beta chain) appears in the sequencing data of a study of CD8 T cells in Susac syndrome. Overall study context: Patients with Susac syndrome, at blood draw, were therapy-naive, on corticosteroids, or on intravenous immunoglobulin alone.

An input of about 0.45 to 1 ug of RNA was subjected to reverse transcription using random hexamers. TCRdb re-analysed the immunoSEQ multiplex PCR reads in MiXCR, keeping a single row per CDR3 protein. The sample lists about 120,000 distinct CDR3 sequences, more than 90% occurring once. CDR3 length equals 15 residues. Germline values: CDR1 MGHRA, CDR2 YSYEKL. Deletions cut 2 bases from V and 0 bases from J, with 8 bases between. The CD8+ and CD4+ T cells were negatively isolated, with the TEMRA cells enriched by FACS. The origin of this receptor is a human donor with Susac syndrome. The V and J genes are TRBV4-1 and TRBJ1-5; D is ambiguous. Sequenced input: CD8+ T cells from PBMCs. The CDR3 loop reads CASSQKVDSNQPQHF. CDR3 nucleotides: TGCGCCAGCAGCCAAAAGGTGGATAGCAATCAGCCCCAGCATTTT.